This TCR beta chain is drawn from a study of blood T cell repertoires in COVID-19. Study at large: The study drew acute and convalescent COVID-19 samples from the United States, Italy and Spain. PBMCs, B-cell-depleted T cells, or T cells provided the cDNA or gDNA that made up the material.

Authors' analysis steps: Using reference gene primer amplification, nucleated cell counts were estimated. Clones were read by immunoSEQ multiplex PCR, and TCRdb kept only the in-frame ones, dropping some. V and J calls and clone size are those listed in that table; D and trimming were worked out from the DNA. The data contain roughly 56,000 clones, about 85% of them seen just once; the ten biggest clones take up roughly 5%. The receptor was isolated from a man between 65 and 79 years old with acute or convalescent COVID-19. The material sequenced was peripheral blood.

The CDR3 DNA follows: TGCGCCAGCAGCTGGGGACAGGGGCAAGAGACCCAGTACTTC. This translates into CASSWGQGQETQYF. The chain carries TRBV5-1 and TRBJ2-5, with 10 positions matching TRBD1. V lost 3 bases and J lost 2; bases outside the gene matches: 1. Per the germline V gene, CDR1 is SGHRS and CDR2 is YFSETQ. The length of the CDR3 is 14 residues.